This T cell receptor (beta chain) was retrieved from a study of T cell responses to AZD1222 COVID-19 vaccine. On this clone itself: The antigen is not known.

Study outcomes and limitations: Nearly half of spike-specific TCRs reportedly go after variant regions that carry no mutations.

Sequencing was performed with immunoSEQ multiplex PCR; in TCRdb, only in-frame clones are kept and a portion is missing. The data hold fewer than 300,000 clones, with 85% to 95% observed a single time. Germline lookup yields CDR1 SNHLY and CDR2 FYNNEI. The CDR3 length is 18 residues. Deletions cut 1 base from V and 0 bases from J, with 13 bases between. The rearrangement joins TRBV2 to TRBJ2-6; TRBD1 is a possible D gene (6 bases). This material consisted of peripheral blood, taken on day 0 of AZD1222 vaccination. The receptor was derived from an adult in good health. CDR3 in amino acids: CASSEVGTRFSGANVLTF. For the CDR3, the DNA is TGTGCCAGCAGTGAAGTGGGGACACGTTTCTCTGGGGCCAACGTCCTGACTTTC.